This is a list of T cell receptor beta chains from one sample in a study of blood T cell repertoires in COVID-19. Sequencing used immunoSEQ multiplex PCR; TCRdb keeps in-frame clones, though not all of them. The table shows 100,000 to 150,000 clones, with around nine tenths occurring only once. The source material was peripheral blood. All receptors come from a woman aged 50 to 65 with active or convalescent COVID-19. Both conserved end residues are part of each CDR3. A D gene is named only where the DNA matches it firmly. Clone size is not always given. Where it is, it says once, few, many or a class for expanded clones.

v_call	d_call	j_call	clone_size	cdr3_nt	cdr3_aa
TRBV2	NA	TRBJ1-5	once	TGTGCCAGCAGTGACGGGGGGCGGGGAGAGAATCAGCCCCAGCATTTT	CASSDGGRGENQPQHF
TRBV5-1	TRBD1	TRBJ1-4	NA	TGCGCCAGCAGCCTACAGGGGGCGGAAGGTGAAAAACTGTTTTTT	CASSLQGAEGEKLFF
TRBV7-2	TRBD2	TRBJ2-1	NA	TGTGCCAGCAGCTCGGGACCCGGCGGGAGAGGTCAGGAGCAGTTCTTC	CASSSGPGGRGQEQFF
TRBV6-5	TRBD1	TRBJ1-2	NA	TGTGCCAGCAGTTATAGGGGACAGGGATCTAGCTACACCTTC	CASSYRGQGSSYTF
TRBV6-5	TRBD1	TRBJ1-2	once	TGTGCCAGCAGTTATGAAAAGGGGGCAGGGGAAGGCTACACCTTC	CASSYEKGAGEGYTF
TRBV28	NA	TRBJ2-1	NA	TGTGCCAGCAGTTTATTTGGGCGGGGATACAATGAGCAGTTCTTC	CASSLFGRGYNEQFF
TRBV7-9	TRBD1	TRBJ1-3	NA	TGTGCCAGCAGCTCGTCCGGGACAGGGTCTGGAAACACCATATATTTT	CASSSSGTGSGNTIYF
TRBV28	NA	TRBJ2-7	NA	TGTGCCAGCAGTTTCAGCCTGGACAAGCTCTCCTACGAGCAGTACTTC	CASSFSLDKLSYEQYF
TRBV6-5	NA	TRBJ1-1	NA	TGTGCCAGCGACAGGAACACTGAAGCTTTCTTT	CASDRNTEAFF
TRBV27	TRBD1	TRBJ1-1	NA	TGTGCCAGCAAAGGGTTTCAAAGGGGGCCGAACACTGAAGCTTTCTTT	CASKGFQRGPNTEAFF
TRBV28	NA	TRBJ1-2	NA	TGTGCCAGCAGTTTATCACGGGCGGGACTTCGTGGCTACACCTTC	CASSLSRAGLRGYTF
TRBV3-1/TRBV3-2	NA	TRBJ1-4	NA	TGTGCCAGCAGCCAAGCGAGTTCAGGGGCAGTACGAAAACTGTTTTTT	CASSQASSGAVRKLFF
TRBV28	NA	TRBJ2-7	NA	TGTGCCAGCAGTTTACCCCCCCTTAGCGGAACAACCTACGAGCAGTACTTC	CASSLPPLSGTTYEQYF
TRBV29-1	NA	TRBJ2-3	NA	TGCAGCGTTGAAGGAGTACCTTTGAGTCGCACAGATACGCAGTATTTT	CSVEGVPLSRTDTQYF
TRBV4-3	NA	TRBJ1-1	NA	TGCGCCAGCAGCCAAGCGTGGGGCGGGGAGGAAGCTTTCTTT	CASSQAWGGEEAFF
TRBV7-9	TRBD2	TRBJ2-5	NA	TGTGCCAGCAGCTTACCGCTAGCGGAACAAGAGACCCAGTACTTC	CASSLPLAEQETQYF
TRBV28	TRBD1	TRBJ2-7	NA	TGTGCCAGCAGCCGACAGGGGAGCTCCTACGAGCAGTACTTC	CASSRQGSSYEQYF
TRBV30	NA	TRBJ1-3	NA	TGTGCCTGGGCTTCGGACAGCTCTGGAAACACCATATATTTT	CAWASDSSGNTIYF
TRBV28	NA	TRBJ2-2	NA	TGTGCCAGCATTAGGTTGGGCCAGCCGAACACCGGGGAGCTGTTTTTT	CASIRLGQPNTGELFF
TRBV6-5	NA	TRBJ1-3	few	TGTGCCAGCAGTTTGGGAGCCTACTCTGGAAACACCATATATTTT	CASSLGAYSGNTIYF
TRBV19	TRBD1	TRBJ1-4	NA	TGTGCCAGTAGCACACTACCGGGACAGGGGTATGAAAAACTGTTTTTT	CASSTLPGQGYEKLFF
TRBV6-4	NA	TRBJ2-7	NA	TGTGCCAGCAGTGACGGACACGCCTTCTCCTACGAGCAGTACTTC	CASSDGHAFSYEQYF
TRBV7-9	NA	TRBJ1-5	NA	TGTGCCAGCGCCCAGGGATTATCCGGCAATCAGCCCCAGCATTTT	CASAQGLSGNQPQHF
TRBV3-1/TRBV3-2	TRBD2	TRBJ2-7	NA	TGTGCCAGCAGCTCACGACTAGCGGGAGGGCCGAATCCCTACGAGCAGTACTTC	CASSSRLAGGPNPYEQYF
TRBV12-3/TRBV12-4	NA	TRBJ1-2	NA	TGTGCCAGCAGTTTTGGGCAGAGCTATGGCTACACCTTC	CASSFGQSYGYTF
TRBV11-2	TRBD1	TRBJ1-4	NA	TGTGCCAGCAGCTTGGGCACGGGACAGGGGTTTGGTAATGAAAAACTGTTTTTT	CASSLGTGQGFGNEKLFF
TRBV28	TRBD2	TRBJ2-5	NA	TGTGCCAGCCTTGGGACTAGCGGGAGAGAAGGAGAGACCCAGTACTTC	CASLGTSGREGETQYF
TRBV6-4	TRBD1	TRBJ2-1	once	TGTGCCAGCAGTGACTCGGAGACAGGGAGTAATGAGCAGTTCTTC	CASSDSETGSNEQFF
TRBV7-6	TRBD2	TRBJ2-1	NA	TGTGCCAGCAGCTTAAGGCGTTCGGGACTAGCGGAATACAATGAGCAGTTCTTC	CASSLRRSGLAEYNEQFF
TRBV6-2/TRBV6-3	NA	TRBJ2-5	few	TGTGCCAGCAGTTACTTATCAACTAGCAAAGAGACCCAGTACTTC	CASSYLSTSKETQYF
TRBV20-1	NA	TRBJ1-2	NA	TGCAGTGCTAGCAGGGATAGCTACACCTTC	CSASRDSYTF
TRBV29-1	TRBD2	TRBJ2-3	NA	TGCAGCGTTGTTGGACTAGGGACTCTCACAGATACGCAGTATTTT	CSVVGLGTLTDTQYF
TRBV18	NA	TRBJ1-5	NA	TGTGCCAGCTCACCATCAAGTTCCTACAATCAGCCCCAGCATTTT	CASSPSSSYNQPQHF
TRBV5-1	TRBD1	TRBJ2-4	NA	TGCGCCAGCAGTACGACCCCCACAGGGGGCTGGGACATTCAGTACTTC	CASSTTPTGGWDIQYF
TRBV28	NA	TRBJ2-2	NA	TGTGCCAGCAGTTTTACCGGGAACACCGGGGAGCTGTTTTTT	CASSFTGNTGELFF
TRBV5-4	NA	TRBJ1-4	NA	TGTGCCAGCAGCTTGAGGACAGTTGCAACTAATGAAAAACTGTTTTTT	CASSLRTVATNEKLFF
TRBV6-2/TRBV6-3	TRBD1	TRBJ1-5	NA	TGTGCCAGCAGTCTATTACAGGGGAATCAGCCCCAGCATTTT	CASSLLQGNQPQHF
TRBV4-1	TRBD1	TRBJ1-1	NA	TGCGCCAGCAGCCTACACAGGGGGAACACTGAAGCTTTCTTT	CASSLHRGNTEAFF
TRBV7-2	TRBD1	TRBJ2-3	NA	TGTGCCAGCAGCTTAGGGACAGGGTATAGCACAGATACGCAGTATTTT	CASSLGTGYSTDTQYF
TRBV29-1	TRBD1	TRBJ1-2	NA	TGCAGCGTTTATCGACAGGGGGACTATGGCTACACCTTC	CSVYRQGDYGYTF
TRBV12-3/TRBV12-4	TRBD1	TRBJ1-1	NA	TGTGCCAGCAGTTTCGGGGACAGGGGGCGAGCTTTCTTT	CASSFGDRGRAFF
TRBV5-4	NA	TRBJ2-2	NA	TGTGCCAGCAGCTTGGAGAGCCGATTCGGGGAGCTGTTTTTT	CASSLESRFGELFF
TRBV2	TRBD2	TRBJ2-7	once	TGTGCCAGCAGGGGACTAGCGGGCCGAAGCTCCTACGAGCAGTACTTC	CASRGLAGRSSYEQYF
TRBV28	NA	TRBJ1-1	NA	TGTGCCAGCAGTTTACTAGGCACTGAAGCTTTCTTT	CASSLLGTEAFF
TRBV28	NA	TRBJ1-6	NA	TGTGCCAGCAGCCCATCATTAAGATCGCGAAATTCACCCCTCCACTTT	CASSPSLRSRNSPLHF
TRBV4-1	NA	TRBJ2-5	NA	TGCGCCAGCAGCACGTGGAGGGCCGGAGAGACCCAGTACTTC	CASSTWRAGETQYF
TRBV20-1	NA	TRBJ1-4	NA	TGCAGTGCTAGTTATCGACAGATCCCTAATGAAAAACTGTTTTTT	CSASYRQIPNEKLFF
TRBV3-1/TRBV3-2	NA	TRBJ1-2	NA	TGTGCCAGCAGCCCCGCGGGAAACTATGGCTACACCTTC	CASSPAGNYGYTF
TRBV28	TRBD2	TRBJ2-7	once	TGTGCCAGCAGGGGAGGGACTAGCGGGAATCTCGAGCAGTACTTC	CASRGGTSGNLEQYF
TRBV6-2/TRBV6-3	TRBD1	TRBJ2-1	NA	TGTGCCAGCAGTAGGACAGGGGACAATGAGCAGTTCTTC	CASSRTGDNEQFF
TRBV9	NA	TRBJ2-7	NA	TGTGCCAGCAGCGTGTCAGGACAGTCCTACGAGCAGTACTTC	CASSVSGQSYEQYF
TRBV7-8	NA	TRBJ2-7	NA	TGTGCCAGCAGCTTAGGAGGTGCGGAGTACTTC	CASSLGGAEYF
TRBV29-1	NA	TRBJ1-5	NA	TGCAGCGTTGGGGGGGGAAATAGCAATCAGCCCCAGCATTTT	CSVGGGNSNQPQHF
TRBV27	NA	TRBJ2-3	NA	TGTGCCAGCTTAGAACCCGGACTGGGCACAGATACGCAGTATTTT	CASLEPGLGTDTQYF